This T cell receptor (beta chain) comes out of a study of control samples from healthy donors and cancer patients. Germline lookup yields CDR1 LNHDA and CDR2 SQIVND (reference sequence). V shed 5 bases and J 1 base; nucleotides not matched to a gene: 4. The CDR3 is 15 amino acids. Here immunoSEQ multiplex PCR was the method, and the copy in TCRdb shows in-frame clones only, minus some. The table records around 49,000 clones, approximately 89% of them present only once. This clone was counted once. This sequence originates from a middle-aged man with colorectal cancer. Source material: PBMCs. This chain uses TRBV19 with TRBJ2-2; 7 nucleotides agree with TRBD2. CDR3 DNA sequence: TGTGCCAGTAGTGTTAGCGGGCTGAACACCGGGGAGCTGTTTTTT. As protein: CASSVSGLNTGELFF.